Listed below are T cell receptor beta chains from one sample, sequenced in a study of T cell repertoires in cytomegalovirus infection. TCRdb re-analysed the reads in MiXCR, keeping a single row per CDR3 protein. The sample comprises a few hundred thousand distinct CDR3 sequences, approximately 40% of which are singletons, and around 48% rests with the top ten. These receptors have no identified antigens. The sample here was cultured PBMCs, taken from culture after CMV antigen stimulation. These receptors all stem from a human donor in good health (CMV status not recorded). Some clones in this sample may be carry-over from other donors' samples. Both conserved end residues are part of each CDR3. D genes are given only for firm matches. Rows give clone size only sometimes, using once, few, many, or a class for an expanded clone.

d_gene,v_gene,len,abundance,j_gene,CDR3nt,CDR3aa
-,TRBV6-1,12,few,TRBJ1-1,TGTGCCAGCAGGGGCGAGAACACTGAAGCTTTCTTT,CASRGENTEAFF
-,TRBV5-1,15,-,TRBJ2-7,TGCGCCAGCAGCTGGGGGTCAGGGGTCTCCTACGAGCAGTACTTC,CASSWGSGVSYEQYF
-,TRBV10-3,12,-,TRBJ2-3,TGTGCTAGCGCGGTGGAGGGAAATACGCAGTATTTT,CASAVEGNTQYF
-,TRBV7-9,13,-,TRBJ1-2,TGTGCCAGCAGCTTCCTGGCCAGCTATGGCTACACCTTC,CASSFLASYGYTF
-,TRBV12-3/TRBV12-4,13,few,TRBJ2-5,TGTGCCAGCAGTTTTGGGCCGGGGGAGACCCAGTACTTC,CASSFGPGETQYF
-,TRBV3-1,12,few,TRBJ1-1,TGTGCCAGCAGCCGGGACCGGGTTGAAGCTTTCTTT,CASSRDRVEAFF
-,TRBV28,12,-,TRBJ2-1,TGTGCCAGCAGTCCCCCTTTGCATGAGCAGTTCTTC,CASSPPLHEQFF
TRBD1,TRBV30,14,-,TRBJ1-2,TGTGCCTCTCCGGGACAGGGGCTCGTCCATGGCTACACCTTC,CASPGQGLVHGYTF
TRBD2,TRBV12-3/TRBV12-4,17,few,TRBJ2-2,TGTGCCAGCAGTTCGGGACTAGCGGGAGGTAATGGCGGGGAGCTGTTTTTT,CASSSGLAGGNGGELFF
-,TRBV7-2,14,many,TRBJ1-1,TGTGCCAGCAGCTTAGCGGGCAGATTCACTGAAGCTTTCTTT,CASSLAGRFTEAFF
-,TRBV12-3/TRBV12-4,13,many,TRBJ1-1,TGTGCCAGCAGTCGGGGCGGATACACTGAAGCTTTCTTT,CASSRGGYTEAFF
-,TRBV5-1,16,once,TRBJ1-4,TGCGCCAGCAGCTTCCAGCTCGGGCCTTCGGGTGAAAAACTGTTTTTT,CASSFQLGPSGEKLFF
TRBD1,TRBV29-1,13,-,TRBJ2-1,TGCAGCGCACTCGGGGACAGGGCCCATGAGCAGTTCTTC,CSALGDRAHEQFF
-,TRBV13,15,-,TRBJ1-1,TGTGCCAGCAAGGGAGCCAGTTTATTTCACACTGAAGCTTTCTTT,CASKGASLFHTEAFF
-,TRBV6-1,15,once,TRBJ2-7,TGTGCCAGCAGTGAAGCAGGGTTACTCTCCTACGAGCAGTACTTC,CASSEAGLLSYEQYF
-,TRBV6-2/TRBV6-3,15,-,TRBJ1-5,TGTGCCAGCAGCCGCCAAATAACTAGCAATCAGCCCCAGCATTTT,CASSRQITSNQPQHF
-,TRBV6-5,15,few,TRBJ1-2,TGTGCCAGCAGTTACGCGAAGGACACCCCCTATGGCTACACCTTC,CASSYAKDTPYGYTF
-,TRBV7-6,14,-,TRBJ2-5,TGTGCCAGCAGCTTTTCTGGGGGTGTGGAGACCCAGTACTTC,CASSFSGGVETQYF
-,TRBV7-8,14,-,TRBJ2-3,TGTGCCAGCAGCCCACGGGACAACACAGATACGCAGTATTTT,CASSPRDNTDTQYF
-,TRBV7-2,17,few,TRBJ2-5,TGTGCCAGCAGCTGGCGGCGCAGCTTGCTCCGCGGGGAGACCCAGTACTTC,CASSWRRSLLRGETQYF
TRBD2,TRBV11-2,14,few,TRBJ2-7,TGTGCCAGCAGCTTGGGCCCCAGCGGGAGGGCGCGGTACTTC,CASSLGPSGRARYF
TRBD1,TRBV4-3,15,once,TRBJ1-4,TGCGCCAGCAGCCGCCGGGACAGGGAAGGTGAAAAACTGTTTTTT,CASSRRDREGEKLFF
TRBD1,TRBV6-2/TRBV6-3,15,few,TRBJ2-3,TGTGCCAGCACCTACCAACAGGGGATGGCAGATACGCAGTATTTT,CASTYQQGMADTQYF
-,TRBV7-2,16,-,TRBJ2-1,TGTGCCAGCAGCTGGTTACTCGACTCCCGGTACAATGAGCAGTTCTTC,CASSWLLDSRYNEQFF
TRBD2,TRBV7-2,18,-,TRBJ2-6,TGTGCCAGCAGCTTAGGGACTAGCGGGAGCTCTGGGGCCAACGTCCTGACTTTC,CASSLGTSGSSGANVLTF
-,TRBV7-2,11,-,TRBJ2-5,TGTGCCAGCAGATCTTACGGGTCCCAGTACTTC,CASRSYGSQYF
TRBD2,TRBV6-2/TRBV6-3,15,-,TRBJ2-1,TGTGCCAGTCTCGGGAGGAGCGGCTCCTACAATGAGCAGTTCTTC,CASLGRSGSYNEQFF
-,TRBV29-1,10,-,TRBJ2-5,TGCAGCGTTTTTCAAGGGACCCAGTACTTC,CSVFQGTQYF
-,TRBV28,14,-,TRBJ1-2,TGTGCCAGCAGTTTATACAGGGCTAACTATGGCTACACCTTC,CASSLYRANYGYTF
TRBD2,TRBV20-1,12,few,TRBJ2-3,TGCAGTGCTAGCGGGAGGGCAGATACGCAGTATTTT,CSASGRADTQYF
TRBD1,TRBV29-1,19,-,TRBJ1-4,TGCAGCGTTGGAGACAGGGGGCTTTACGGTTATAGAACTAATGAAAAACTGTTTTTT,CSVGDRGLYGYRTNEKLFF
-,TRBV20-1,11,-,TRBJ2-5,TGCAGTGCTAGACATCGGGAGACCCAGTACTTC,CSARHRETQYF
-,TRBV7-6,14,few,TRBJ2-7,TGTGCCAGCAGCTTAGAAGGGCGGACCTACGAGCAGTACTTC,CASSLEGRTYEQYF
-,TRBV2,15,-,TRBJ1-1,TGTGCCAGCACCCACTGGGGCCAAATGAACACTGAAGCTTTCTTT,CASTHWGQMNTEAFF
-,TRBV7-2,14,-,TRBJ1-5,TGTGCCAGCAGCTTTACACTTAGCAATCAGCCCCAGCATTTT,CASSFTLSNQPQHF
-,TRBV6-2/TRBV6-3,15,-,TRBJ1-1,TGTGCCAGCACTCCTGCGCGGGAGTTTAAGACTGAAGCTTTCTTT,CASTPAREFKTEAFF
-,TRBV7-4,15,-,TRBJ2-3,TGTGCCAGCAGCTTAGTGGGGCTTCTCGCAGATACGCAGTATTTT,CASSLVGLLADTQYF
-,TRBV7-9,13,-,TRBJ1-1,TGTGCCAGCATCGAATGGGGGAGGGTTGAAGCTTTCTTT,CASIEWGRVEAFF
TRBD1,TRBV6-8,14,-,TRBJ1-5,TGTGCCAGCAGAGACAGGGTTTCCGGACAGCACCAGCATTTT,CASRDRVSGQHQHF
TRBD1,TRBV2,15,-,TRBJ1-4,TGTGCCAGCACCAACTCCGGGACAGCCAATGAAAAACTGTTTTTT,CASTNSGTANEKLFF
-,TRBV7-2,15,few,TRBJ2-3,TGTGCCAGCAGCTTAGGTCTACGACGCACAGATACGCAGTATTTT,CASSLGLRRTDTQYF
-,TRBV7-2,16,few,TRBJ2-5,TGTGCCAGCAGCTTCGTCGCGCGGGCCAGCGGGGAGACCCAGTACTTC,CASSFVARASGETQYF
-,TRBV7-8,17,many,TRBJ2-2,TGTGCCAGCAGCTTACCGAGACTAGGCACGAACACCGGGGAGCTGTTTTTT,CASSLPRLGTNTGELFF
-,TRBV18,15,few,TRBJ2-2,TGTGCCAGCTCACCGCGGGTCCAAAACACCGGGGAGCTGTTTTTT,CASSPRVQNTGELFF
TRBD1,TRBV12-3/TRBV12-4,16,few,TRBJ1-1,TGTGCCAGCAGTTTCCCCCGGACAGGGGGCTCCACTGAAGCTTTCTTT,CASSFPRTGGSTEAFF
-,TRBV12-3/TRBV12-4,13,-,TRBJ1-4,TGTGCCAGCAGTCGAACAGGGACTGAAAAACTGTTTTTT,CASSRTGTEKLFF